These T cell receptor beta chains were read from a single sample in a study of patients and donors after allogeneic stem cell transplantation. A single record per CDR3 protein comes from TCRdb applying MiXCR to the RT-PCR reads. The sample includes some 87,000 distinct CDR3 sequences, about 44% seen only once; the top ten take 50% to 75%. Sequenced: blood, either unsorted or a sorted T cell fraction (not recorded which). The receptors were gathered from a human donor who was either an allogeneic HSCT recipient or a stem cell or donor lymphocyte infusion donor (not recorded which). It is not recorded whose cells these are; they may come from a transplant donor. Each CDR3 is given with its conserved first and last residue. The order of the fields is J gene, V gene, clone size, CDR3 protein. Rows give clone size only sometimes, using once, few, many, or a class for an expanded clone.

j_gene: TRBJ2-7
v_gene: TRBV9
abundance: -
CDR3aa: CASSPTPAAYEQYF

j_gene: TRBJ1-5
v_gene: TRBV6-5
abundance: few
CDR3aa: CASSPDKGLFQHF

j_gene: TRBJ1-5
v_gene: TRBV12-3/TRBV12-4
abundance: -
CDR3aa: CASSLEGTGQPQHF

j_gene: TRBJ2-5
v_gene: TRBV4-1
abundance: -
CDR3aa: CASSQVPGGLKETQYF

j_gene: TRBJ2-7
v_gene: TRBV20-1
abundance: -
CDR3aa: CSARDQGVSGYEQYF

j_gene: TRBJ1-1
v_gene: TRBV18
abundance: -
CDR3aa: CASSRDSNTEAFF

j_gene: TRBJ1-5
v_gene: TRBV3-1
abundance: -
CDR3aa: CASSHGDSPNQPQHF

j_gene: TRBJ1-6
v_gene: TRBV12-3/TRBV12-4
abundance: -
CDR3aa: CASTPGQPNSPLHF

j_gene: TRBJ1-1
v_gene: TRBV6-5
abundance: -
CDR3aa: CASSLGAGFWAFF

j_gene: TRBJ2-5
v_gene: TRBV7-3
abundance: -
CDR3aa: CASSPGTSGGTQYF

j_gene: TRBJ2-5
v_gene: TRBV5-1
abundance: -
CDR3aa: CASSLVGGQETQYF

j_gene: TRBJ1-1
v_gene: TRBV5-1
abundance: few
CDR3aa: CASSSRTANTEAFF

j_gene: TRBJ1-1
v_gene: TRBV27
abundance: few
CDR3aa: CASSLSGVGTEAFF

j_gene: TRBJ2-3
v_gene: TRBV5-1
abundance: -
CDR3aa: CASSFSMGYTDTQYF

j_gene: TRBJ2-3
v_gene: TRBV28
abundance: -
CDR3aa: CASTVYGTSGRAVDTQYF

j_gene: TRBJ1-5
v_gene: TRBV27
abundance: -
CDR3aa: CASSSGQGSQPQHF

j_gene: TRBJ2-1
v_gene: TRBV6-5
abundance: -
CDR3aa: CASSSATGNEQFF

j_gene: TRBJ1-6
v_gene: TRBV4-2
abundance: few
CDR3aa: CASSQDPGQGGSPLHF

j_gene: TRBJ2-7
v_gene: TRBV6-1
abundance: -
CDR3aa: CASSVGQGVYEQYF

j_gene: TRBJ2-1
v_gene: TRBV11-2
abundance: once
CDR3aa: CASSLVGLDKQFF

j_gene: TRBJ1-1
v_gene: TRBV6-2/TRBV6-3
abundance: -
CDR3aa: CASSRGGMNTEAFF

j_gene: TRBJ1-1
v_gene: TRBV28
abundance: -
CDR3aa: CASSSSNTEAFF

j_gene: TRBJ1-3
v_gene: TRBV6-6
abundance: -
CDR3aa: CASSYSDTGNTIYF

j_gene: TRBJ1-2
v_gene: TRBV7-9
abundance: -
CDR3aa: CASTSTTDGENYGYTF

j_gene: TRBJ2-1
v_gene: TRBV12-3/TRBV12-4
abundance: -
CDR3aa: CASKQGVGASYNEQFF

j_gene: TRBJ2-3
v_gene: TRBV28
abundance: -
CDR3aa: CASSPPLTDTQYF

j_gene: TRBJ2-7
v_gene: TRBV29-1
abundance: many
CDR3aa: CSVVQHEQYF

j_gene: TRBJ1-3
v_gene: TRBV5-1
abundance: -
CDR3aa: CASGTTGTDTIYF

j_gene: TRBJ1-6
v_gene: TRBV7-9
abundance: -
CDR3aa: CASGGSPLHF

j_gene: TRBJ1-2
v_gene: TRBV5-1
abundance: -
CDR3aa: CATASRDRSYGYTF

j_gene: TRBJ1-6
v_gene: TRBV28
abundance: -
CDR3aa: CASSTLGQGVYSPLHF

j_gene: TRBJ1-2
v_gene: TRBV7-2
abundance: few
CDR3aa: CASSLATESYGYTF

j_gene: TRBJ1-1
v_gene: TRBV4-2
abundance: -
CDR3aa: CASSPSRGQKVGTEAFF

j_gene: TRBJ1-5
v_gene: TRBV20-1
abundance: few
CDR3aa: CSASRGGNQPQHF

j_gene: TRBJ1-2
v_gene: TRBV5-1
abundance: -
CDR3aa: CASSLAPTGNYGYTF

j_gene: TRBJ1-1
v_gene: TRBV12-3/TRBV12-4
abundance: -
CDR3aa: CASRTTGVTEAFF

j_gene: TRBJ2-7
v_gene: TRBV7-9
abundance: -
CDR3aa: CASTLATRSSYEQYF

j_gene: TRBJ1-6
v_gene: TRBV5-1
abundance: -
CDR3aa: CASSLDREASPLHF

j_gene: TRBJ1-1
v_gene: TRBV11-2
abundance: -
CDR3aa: CASGFRRVLNTEAFF

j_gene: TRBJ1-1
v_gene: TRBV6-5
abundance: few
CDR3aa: CATHLGGANTEAFF

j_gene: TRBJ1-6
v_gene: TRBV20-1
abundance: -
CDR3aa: CSAGTTVTLHF

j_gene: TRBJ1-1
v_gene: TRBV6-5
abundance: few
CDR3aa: CASSSRDMNTEAFF

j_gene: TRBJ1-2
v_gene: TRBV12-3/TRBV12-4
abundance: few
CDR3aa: CASRATGGHGGYTF

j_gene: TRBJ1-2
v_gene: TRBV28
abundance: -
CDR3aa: CASSSIRAYGYTF

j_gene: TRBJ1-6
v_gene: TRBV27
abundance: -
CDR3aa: CASTARGGANSPLHF

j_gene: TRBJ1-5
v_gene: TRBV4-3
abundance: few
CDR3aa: CASSQEMRLGNQPQHF

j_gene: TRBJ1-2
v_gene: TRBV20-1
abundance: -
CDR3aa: CSASPGGQGDGYTF

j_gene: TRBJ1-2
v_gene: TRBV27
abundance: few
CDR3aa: CASSLDQFANYGYTF

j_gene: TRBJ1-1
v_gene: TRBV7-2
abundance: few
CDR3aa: CASSFDTRAAFF

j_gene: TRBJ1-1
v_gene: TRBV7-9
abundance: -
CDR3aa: CASSLVSGPIDEAFF

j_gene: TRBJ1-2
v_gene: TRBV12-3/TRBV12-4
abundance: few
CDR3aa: CASSPRGGPNYGYTF

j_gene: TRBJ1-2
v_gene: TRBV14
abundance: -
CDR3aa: CASSPLSANYGYTF

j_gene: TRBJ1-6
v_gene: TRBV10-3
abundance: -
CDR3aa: CAISTGASPLHF